This TCR beta chain was profiled in a study of prognosis after radiotherapy for stage I lung cancer (dated by TCRdb to the early 2020s). About the investigation overall: Fewer than 20 stage I NSCLC patients were enrolled in Nanjing, China, between 2018 and January 2019. On tumor histology, around twelve patients had adenocarcinoma and more than 5 had squamous cell carcinoma. Image-guided IMRT or VMAT was used to deliver SBRT in 3 to 5 fractions at a biologically effective dose of at least 100 Gy. Distant metastases were developed by four of the 19 patients after SBRT, at a median of around seven months, whereas no significant progression was observed in the other 15 patients. No patient received concurrent therapy alongside SBRT. All patients were considered medically inoperable, owing to comorbidities in more than 10 and refusal of surgery in over five. Oligometastatic NSCLC after surgical resection of the primary tumor was present in 4 or 5 patients, while newly diagnosed primary stage I lung tumors were present in around 15. For each of the roughly 19 patients, one blood sample was taken before SBRT and one after, so the study sequenced about 38 samples in total. The cohort was made up of some 12 men and roughly 6 women, with a median age of around 78 years and an age range of 53 to 84 years. Peripheral blood TCR beta repertoires were profiled in stage I NSCLC patients before and after stereotactic body radiotherapy, and the study then linked these repertoires to distant failure.

Two rounds of multiplex PCR on genomic DNA were used to amplify the TCR beta CDR3 region. In the first round of PCR, primers specific to each TRBV and TRBJ gene were used, and the primer sequences are filed in Chinese patent CN105087789A. Universal primers were used in the second round of PCR. The Roche High Pure PCR Template Preparation Kit was used to extract genomic DNA from the frozen PBMCs. The libraries underwent paired-end sequencing with 151 bp reads on an Illumina HiSeq 3000. In the paper's pipeline: Raw reads lacking the multiplex PCR primer sequences were removed with CutAdapt. High-quality paired reads were merged into contigs with PEAR. By aligning each contig to reference sequences, MiXCR assigned the TRB V, D and J gene segments to that contig. CDR3 sequences were clustered by base quality and sequence similarity to remove sequencing errors. Diversity was calculated as Shannon entropy divided by the natural log of the number of productive TCR sequences. One minus Shannon entropy divided by the natural log of the number of unique clonotypes was used as the definition of clonality. Using the Youden index from ROC curves, the researchers picked the repertoire-metric cut-offs for progression-free survival, and all analyses were carried out in R 3.5.3. TCRdb reprocessed the public reads (quality trimming at Q25 with fastp, clone calling with MiXCR) and kept in-frame beta chains. For every CDR3 protein sequence, its rows merge into one entry that carries the most common genes and DNA. In this record, the V and J calls reflect TCRdb's handling and not the investigators' own analysis. The sample has tens of thousands of distinct CDR3 sequences on record, approximately 25% of them singletons. The ten largest make up 20% to 25% of the sample.

The study at large found these results: TRBV and TRBJ usage frequencies reportedly varied with metastasis status, involving two V genes at baseline and several V and two J genes after SBRT. After SBRT, the number of unique TCR clones decreased (median about 9,900 before versus several thousand after; Wilcoxon paired P=0.011). Limitations of the study included a small cohort and short follow-up, and the study findings need independent validation. Tumor specificity of expanded TCR clones was not determined. Post-SBRT Shannon entropy and its change from baseline were lower in patients who developed distant metastases; baseline Shannon entropy was not associated with metastases. None of the reported P values were adjusted for multiple comparisons.

All patients had node-negative disease on CT and PET/CT, and none had a history of other malignancies or prior chemotherapy or radiotherapy. About 6 milliliters of peripheral venous blood were drawn into EDTA tubes at each of two time points. Ficoll-Paque Plus density-gradient centrifugation was used to isolate PBMCs. Samples were stored at -80°C immediately after collection until analysis. Unmatched junction bases come to 7, with V trimmed by 2 bases and J by 0 bases. In the germline V gene, CDR1 corresponds to MNHEY and CDR2 to SVGAGI. Including cysteine and phenylalanine, the CDR3 has 17 amino acids. Of all the DNA, just the CDR3 is kept, 51 bases in frame from base 1. This clonotype was seen repeatedly, ten times or more. Its antigen is currently not known. Base qualities were left out, and no much larger clone turns up one base away.

The sequence is built from TRBV6-5 and TRBJ2-1; a stretch of 7 junction bases matches TRBD2. The TCR originated in a donor aged 50 or older with non-small cell lung cancer. The sequenced sample was PBMCs, obtained before or after stereotactic body radiation therapy (not recorded which). In nucleotide form, the sequence is TGTGCCAGCAGTTACGGTAGCGGGCTTATCTCCTACAATGAGCAGTTCTTC. Translated, it gives CASSYGSGLISYNEQFF.